Below are 9 T cell receptor beta chains sequenced from a single sample in a study of cytomegalovirus exposure and HLA in healthy donors (dated by TCRdb to the late 2010s). Library prep was done by the immunoSEQ multiplex PCR assay. For the multiplex PCR, a mixture combining 60 forward primers for TCR Vbeta segments and 13 reverse primers for TCR Jbeta segments was used. TCRdb provides this immuneACCESS table in a form limited to in-frame rearrangements. Some clones are lacking; in checked studies, under half of them reflect an unresolved V gene, and why the rest are absent is not known. In this sample the table shows tens of thousands of clones, around three fifths of which occur a single time. Of the sample, 5.5% to 6% is held by the ten largest clones. Source material: PBMCs. These receptors all stem from a boy aged 5-17 years in good health and CMV-seropositive.

The rearrangement joins TRBV2 to TRBJ1-5; TRBD1 matches 7 bases. The CDR3 sequence is 16 residues long. V was clipped by 4 bases and J by 4 bases; unmatched bases: 10. CDR1 and CDR2 (germline): SNHLY, FYNNEI. The CDR3 DNA is TGTGCCAGCAGTGTGAATAAGGCAGGGGGTAATCAGCCCCAGCATTTT. Translation gives CASSVNKAGGNQPQHF.

The chain is built from TRBV6-5 and TRBJ1-4; the D gene is possibly TRBD1 (5 bases). Trimming removed 0 bases from V and 7 bases from J, with 9 bases in between. This CDR3 region has 14 residues. CDR1 and CDR2 (germline): MNHEY, SVGAGI. CDR3 protein: CASSYSRDGEKLFF. CDR3 sequence (DNA): TGTGCCAGCAGTTACTCCAGGGATGGTGAAAAACTGTTTTTT.

The chain couples TRBV7-6 to TRBJ2-7; 12 nucleotides align to TRBD2. The CDR3 has 17 amino acids. Germline V lookup: CDR1 SGHVS, CDR2 FNYEAQ. The ends lost 4 bases at V and 5 bases at J; junction bases unmatched: 12. This chain's CDR3 is CASSSGLAGGYGNEQYF. In DNA, the CDR3 is TGTGCCAGCAGCTCGGGACTAGCGGGCGGGTATGGCAACGAGCAGTACTTC.

This chain uses TRBV6-5 with TRBJ2-1; tentative D call: TRBD2 (5 bases). Trimming cost V 6 bases and J 5 bases, with 5 bases left between them. The CDR3 spans 11 residues. Germline assignment: CDR1 MNHEY and CDR2 SVGAGI. CDR3 amino acids: CASRRDNEQFF. The CDR3 nucleotides are TGTGCCAGCAGGCGGGACAATGAGCAGTTCTTC.

The CDR3 region has the DNA TGTGCCATCAGTGGAAGTTGGGACACCTTTAATTCACCCCTCCACTTT. Translated: CAISGSWDTFNSPLHF. The rearrangement links TRBV10-3 to TRBJ1-6; D may be TRBD1 (6 bases). The CDR3 length is 16 residues. V lost 4 bases, J lost 6 bases, and 16 bases lay in between. Germline CDR1 reads ENHRY; CDR2 reads SYGVKD.

This chain joins TRBV21-1 and TRBJ2-1; the table's D call TRBD1 went unverified against the DNA. TRBV21-1 is an annotated pseudogene. This CDR3 has 17 residues. CDR3 DNA: TGTGCCAGCAGCATCAGAAAGGGGACAAAGGGCTACAATGAGCAGTTCTTC. Amino acids: CASSIRKGTKGYNEQFF.

This clone was picked up a small number of times. This chain connects TRBV4-1 to TRBJ2-1; D gene ambiguous. V lost 2 bases, J lost 5 bases, and 7 bases lay in between. CDR3 length: 13 amino acids. Germline CDR1 reads MGHRA; CDR2 reads YSYEKL. The CDR3 region is CASSQPRNNEQFF. The CDR3 DNA is TGCGCCAGCAGCCAACCTAGAAACAATGAGCAGTTCTTC.

This clone was detected a few times. The rearrangement links TRBV5-4 to TRBJ2-5; 7 bases map to TRBD1. The CDR3 has 14 residues. Losses at the gene ends were 1 base for V and 5 bases for J; bases not matched to a gene: 5. Germline-derived CDR1 and CDR2 are SGHNT and YYREEE (reference sequence). DNA for the CDR3: TGTGCCAGCAGCTTGACAGGGGCGAGGGAGACCCAGTACTTC. Protein sequence: CASSLTGARETQYF. Looking up the rest from reference TRBV5-4 and TRBJ2-5 gives the full variable domain: ETGVTQSPTHLIKTRGQQVTLRCSSQSGHNTVSWYQQALGQGPQFIFQYYREEENGRGNFPPRFSGLQFPNYSSELNVNALELDDSALYLCASSLTGARETQYFGPGTRLLVL.

J is TRBJ2-7 and V is TRBV7-4, with D maybe TRBD1 (5 bases). V gave up 0 bases and J gave up 5 bases, with 14 bases separating them. The CDR3 spans 15 residues. CDR1 and CDR2 (germline): SGHVT, SQSDAQ. This CDR3 reads CASSLADSYQDEQYF. As DNA, the CDR3 is TGTGCCAGCAGCTTAGCCGACAGTTATCAGGACGAGCAGTACTTC.